A single sample is the source of the 4 T cell receptor beta chains below, sequenced in a study of blood T cell repertoires in COVID-19. Clones were sequenced by immunoSEQ multiplex PCR, and TCRdb holds only the in-frame ones, with some missing. Of 150,000 to 200,000 clones in the sample, over 70% are singletons; the top ten hold less than 4.5%. Material: PBMCs or T cells enriched from blood (not recorded which). These receptors were taken from a woman aged 45-65 years in a cohort exposed to, infected with or recovered from COVID-19 (not recorded which).

The V call is TRBV7-3, the J call TRBJ1-1; possibly TRBD1 for D (6 bases). Germline values: CDR1 SGHTA, CDR2 FQGTGA. V lost 9 bases to trimming and J lost 6 bases, with 17 bases between them. The CDR3 runs to 13 residues. The CDR3 nucleotides read TGTGCCAGTTCCGGACAGTGGGGGTCTGAAGCTTTCTTT. Encoded protein: CASSGQWGSEAFF.

This rearrangement joins TRBV7-3 to TRBJ2-1; TRBD2 matches 9 bases. CDR3 size: 16 residues. V gave up 1 base and J gave up 6 bases; unmatched junction bases: 7. Germline CDR1 and CDR2: SGHTA and FQGTGA. CDR3 protein: CASSLRPSGNSNEQFF. As DNA, the CDR3 is TGTGCCAGCAGCTTAAGGCCTAGCGGGAACAGCAATGAGCAGTTCTTC.

This rearrangement joins TRBV28 to TRBJ1-5, with TRBD1 matching over 7 bases. CDR1 and CDR2 from the germline V gene are MDHEN and SYDVKM. Trimming cost V 3 bases and J 3 bases; bases outside gene matches: 2. The CDR3 is made up of 14 amino acids. Here the CDR3 reads CASSFQGVNQPQHF. Written as DNA, the CDR3 is TGTGCCAGCAGTTTTCAGGGGGTCAATCAGCCCCAGCATTTT.

The rearrangement links TRBV5-5 to TRBJ1-3; no firm D call. CDR3 length: 16 amino acids. Germline V gives CDR1 SGHKS, CDR2 YYEKEE (reference sequence). The V end lost 4 bases, the J end lost 3 bases, and 17 bases lay between the germline ends. The CDR3 sequence: CASSLGPERVGNTIYF. The CDR3 nucleotides read TGTGCCAGCAGCCTTGGCCCAGAGCGTGTTGGAAACACCATATATTTT.